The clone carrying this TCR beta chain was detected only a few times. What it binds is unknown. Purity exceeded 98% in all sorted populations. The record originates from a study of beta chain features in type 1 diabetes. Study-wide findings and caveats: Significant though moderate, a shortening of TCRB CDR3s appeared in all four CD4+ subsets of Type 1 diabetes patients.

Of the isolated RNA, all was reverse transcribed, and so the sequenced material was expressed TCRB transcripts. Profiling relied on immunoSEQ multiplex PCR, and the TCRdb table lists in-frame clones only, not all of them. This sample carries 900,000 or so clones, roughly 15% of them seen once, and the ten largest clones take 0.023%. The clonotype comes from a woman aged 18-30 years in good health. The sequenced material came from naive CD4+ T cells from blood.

The CDR3 loop is CASSIPGPTGANVLTF. For the CDR3, the DNA is TGTGCCAGTAGTATTCCGGGTCCTACTGGGGCCAACGTCCTGACTTTC. This chain connects TRBV19 to TRBJ2-6; D ambiguous. The V end was cut by 3 bases, the J end by 2 bases, with 11 bases between. In germline, CDR1 is LNHDA, CDR2 SQIVND (reference sequence). The CDR3 consists of 16 residues.